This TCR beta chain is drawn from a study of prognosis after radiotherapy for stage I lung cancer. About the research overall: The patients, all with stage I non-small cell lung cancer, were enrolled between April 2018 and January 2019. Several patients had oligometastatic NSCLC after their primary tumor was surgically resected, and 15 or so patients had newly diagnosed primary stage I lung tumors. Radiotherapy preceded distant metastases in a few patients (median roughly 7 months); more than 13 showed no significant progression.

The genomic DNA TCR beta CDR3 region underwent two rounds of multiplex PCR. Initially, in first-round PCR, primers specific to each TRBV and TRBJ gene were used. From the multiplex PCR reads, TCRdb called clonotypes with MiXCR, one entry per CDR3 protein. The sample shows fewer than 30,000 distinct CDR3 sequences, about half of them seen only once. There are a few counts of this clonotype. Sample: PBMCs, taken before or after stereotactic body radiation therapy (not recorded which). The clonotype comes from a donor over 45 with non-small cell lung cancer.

CDR3 DNA sequence: TGTGCCAGCAGCTTACGGGGTGCCGGAAACACCATATATTTT. It translates to CASSLRGAGNTIYF. This sequence joins TRBV13 and TRBJ1-3; D is uncertain. Per the germline V gene, CDR1 is PRHDT and CDR2 is FYEKMQ (reference sequence). With 2 bases removed from V and 4 bases from J, the gap between germline ends came to 9 bases. The CDR3 contains 14 residues.